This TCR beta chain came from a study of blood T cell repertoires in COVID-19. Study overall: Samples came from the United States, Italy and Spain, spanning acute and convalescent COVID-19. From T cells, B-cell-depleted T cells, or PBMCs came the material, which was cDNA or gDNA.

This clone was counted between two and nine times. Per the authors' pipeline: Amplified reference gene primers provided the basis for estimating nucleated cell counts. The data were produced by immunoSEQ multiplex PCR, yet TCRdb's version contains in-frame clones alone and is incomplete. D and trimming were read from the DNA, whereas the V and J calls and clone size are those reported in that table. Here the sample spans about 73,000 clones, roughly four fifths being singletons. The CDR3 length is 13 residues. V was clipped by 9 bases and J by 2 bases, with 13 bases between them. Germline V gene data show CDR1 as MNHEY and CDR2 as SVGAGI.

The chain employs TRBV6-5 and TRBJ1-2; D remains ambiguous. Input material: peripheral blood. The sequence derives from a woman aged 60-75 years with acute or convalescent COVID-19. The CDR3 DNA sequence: TGTGCCAGTTCGCTCGGGGTAAACTATGGCTACACCTTC. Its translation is CASSLGVNYGYTF.